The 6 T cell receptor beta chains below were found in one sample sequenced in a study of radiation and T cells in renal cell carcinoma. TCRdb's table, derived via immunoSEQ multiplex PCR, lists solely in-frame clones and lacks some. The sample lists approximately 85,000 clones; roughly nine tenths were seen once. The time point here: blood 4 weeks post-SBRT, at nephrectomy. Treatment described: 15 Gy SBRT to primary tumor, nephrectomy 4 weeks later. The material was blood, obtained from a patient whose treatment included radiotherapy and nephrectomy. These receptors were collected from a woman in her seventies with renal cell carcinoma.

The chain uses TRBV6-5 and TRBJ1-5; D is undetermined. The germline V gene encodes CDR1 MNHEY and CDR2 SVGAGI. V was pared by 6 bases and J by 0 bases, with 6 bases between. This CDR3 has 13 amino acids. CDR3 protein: CASRISSNQPQHF. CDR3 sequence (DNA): TGTGCCAGCAGGATAAGTAGCAATCAGCCCCAGCATTTT.

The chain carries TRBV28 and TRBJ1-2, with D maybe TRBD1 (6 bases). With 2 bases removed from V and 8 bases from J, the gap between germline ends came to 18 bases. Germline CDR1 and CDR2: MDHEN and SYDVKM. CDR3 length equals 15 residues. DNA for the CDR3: TGTGCCAGCAGTTTAGGAGGTAGGGGGGAGAACGGCTACACCTTC. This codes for CASSLGGRGENGYTF.

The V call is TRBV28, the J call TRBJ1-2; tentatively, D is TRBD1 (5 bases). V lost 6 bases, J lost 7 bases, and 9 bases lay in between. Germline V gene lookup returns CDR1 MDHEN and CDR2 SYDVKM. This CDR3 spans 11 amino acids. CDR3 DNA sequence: TGTGCCAGCAGAACAGGAGCTGGCTACACCTTC. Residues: CASRTGAGYTF.

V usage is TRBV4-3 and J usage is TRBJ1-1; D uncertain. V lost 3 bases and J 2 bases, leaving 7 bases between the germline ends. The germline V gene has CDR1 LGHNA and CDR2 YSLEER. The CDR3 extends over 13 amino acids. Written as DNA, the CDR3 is TGCGCCAGCAGCCACCTGGGTAACACTGAAGCTTTCTTT. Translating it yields CASSHLGNTEAFF.

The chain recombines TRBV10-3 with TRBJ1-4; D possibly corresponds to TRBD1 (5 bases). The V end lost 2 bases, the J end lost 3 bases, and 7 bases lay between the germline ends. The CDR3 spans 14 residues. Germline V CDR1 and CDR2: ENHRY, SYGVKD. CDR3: CAISEGGSNEKLFF. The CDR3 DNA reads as TGTGCCATCAGTGAGGGGGGGTCTAATGAAAAACTGTTTTTT.

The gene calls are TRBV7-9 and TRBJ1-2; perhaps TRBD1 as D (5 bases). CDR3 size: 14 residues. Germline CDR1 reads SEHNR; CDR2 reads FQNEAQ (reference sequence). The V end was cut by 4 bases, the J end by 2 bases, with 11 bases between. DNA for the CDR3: TGTGCCAGCAGCTACCGGGACGCCAACTATGGCTACACCTTC. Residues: CASSYRDANYGYTF.